Listed here are 28 T cell receptor beta chains from one sample, sequenced in a study of T-cell memory formation after mild COVID-19. TCRdb itself ran the 5' RACE reads through MiXCR, one entry per CDR3 protein. This sample yields hundreds of thousands of distinct CDR3 sequences, of which around 17% are seen a single time; around a fifth belongs to the top ten. The sequencing input was PBMCs or a T cell subset sorted from them (not recorded which). The origin of the receptors is a young man who had mild COVID-19 (a few samples of this study predate the infection). Cell type and time point are not known.

This clonotype has more than one count but fewer than ten. V gene TRBV4-1 combines with J gene TRBJ2-7, with a possible D match to TRBD1 (6 bases). The CDR3 has 14 amino acids. Per the germline V gene, CDR1 is MGHRA and CDR2 is YSYEKL. V lost 0 bases, J lost 1 base, and 7 bases lay in between. CDR3 in amino acids: CASSQEDSSYEQYV. The CDR3 DNA reads TGCGCCAGCAGCCAAGAGGACAGTTCCTACGAGCAGTACGTC.

The sample holds one count of this clonotype. The V call is TRBV25-1, the J call TRBJ1-1; D is unclear. With 4 bases removed from V and 11 bases from J, the gap between germline ends came to 14 bases. This CDR3 region has 12 residues. CDR1 and CDR2 (germline): MGHDK, SYGVNS. As DNA, the CDR3 is TGTGCCAGCAGTGTTGGTAAGACGGCGGCTTTCTTT. Translation: CASSVGKTAAFF.

By share, this clonotype ranks as hyperexpanded. The genes are TRBV12-3 or TRBV12-4 and TRBJ2-7, with D perhaps TRBD1 (5 bases). This CDR3 spans 13 amino acids. Trimming left V 3 bases short and J 2 bases short, with 8 bases between. In nucleotides, the CDR3 is TGTGCCAGCAGTTTTTGGACACCCTACGAGCAGTACTTC. It encodes CASSFWTPYEQYF.

V is TRBV4-3 and J is TRBJ1-3; maybe TRBD1 (5 bases). The V gene's germline CDR1 is LGHNA and CDR2 YSLEER. Trimming stripped 1 base from V and 1 base from J, with 14 bases between. The CDR3 sequence is 17 residues long. This CDR3 is CASSQASGKGSGNTIYF. The CDR3 DNA sequence: TGCGCCAGCAGCCAAGCATCAGGGAAGGGATCTGGAAACACCATATATTTT.

This chain connects TRBV20-1 to TRBJ1-1; 7 positions agree with TRBD1. Trimming took 1 base from V and 9 from J; bases not matched to a gene: 8. The germline CDR1 and CDR2 sequences are DFQATT and SNEGSKA (reference sequence). The length of the CDR3 is 13 residues. The CDR3 DNA reads as TGCAGTGCTAGAGTTAGGGACAGCCTAAAAGCTTTCTTT. This translates into CSARVRDSLKAFF.

This chain connects TRBV5-1 to TRBJ2-1; D call uncertain. Germline V lookup: CDR1 SGHRS, CDR2 YFSETQ. V shed 0 bases and J shed 7 bases, with 5 bases lying between them. The CDR3 is made up of 12 amino acids. CDR3 coding DNA: TGCGCCAGCAGCTTGGTCTTTAATGAGCAGTTCTTC. It codes for CASSLVFNEQFF.

This clonotype has only a few counts. CDR3 in DNA: TGTGCCAGCGGAGAAGAGAGGGGACTCCAGGAGACCCAGTACTTC. Translated, it gives CASGEERGLQETQYF. The V gene is TRBV27, the J gene TRBJ2-5; tentatively, D is TRBD2 (6 bases). The germline CDR1 and CDR2 sequences are MNHEY and SMNVEV (reference sequence). The CDR3 runs 15 residues. V lost 8 bases and J lost 5, with 21 bases in between.

The chain recombines TRBV5-1 with TRBJ2-1; TRBD1 matches 9 bases. The trim removed 0 bases at V and 5 bases at J, leaving 3 bases unmatched. The CDR3 loop spans 15 amino acids. The V gene's germline CDR1 is SGHRS and CDR2 YFSETQ. The CDR3 loop reads CASSLGQGVDNEQFF. The CDR3 coding sequence is TGCGCCAGCAGCTTGGGACAGGGGGTCGACAATGAGCAGTTCTTC.

This clonotype has more than one count but fewer than ten. The rearrangement uses TRBV18 and TRBJ2-2; D perhaps matches TRBD1 (6 bases). The V end lost 2 bases, the J end lost 0 bases, and 10 bases lay between the germline ends. Germline-derived CDR1 and CDR2 are KGHSH and LQKENI. The CDR3 is made up of 16 amino acids. DNA of the CDR3: TGTGCCAGCTCACCATGGACAGTAACGAACACCGGGGAGCTGTTTTTT. Translation: CASSPWTVTNTGELFF.

The V call is TRBV18, the J call TRBJ2-7, with 7 bases that match TRBD1. The length of the CDR3 is 18 residues. The germline V gene encodes CDR1 KGHSH and CDR2 LQKENI. J was trimmed by 0 bases and V by 2 bases; bases with no gene match: 13. The CDR3 nucleotides read TGTGCCAGCTCACCAGACAGGGCGAGGCTTATGAGCTCCTACGAGCAGTACTTC. This translates into CASSPDRARLMSSYEQYF.

The rearrangement links TRBV12-3 or TRBV12-4 to TRBJ1-3; TRBD1 matches at 8 bases. V lost 6 bases and J lost 3; bases outside the gene matches: 7. The length of the CDR3 is 15 residues. The CDR3, as DNA: TGTGCCAGCAGCCGATCGGGACAGGTTGGAAACACCATATATTTT. It codes for CASSRSGQVGNTIYF.

The J gene is TRBJ2-1, the V gene TRBV29-1; D remains ambiguous. The germline CDR1 and CDR2 sequences are SQVTM and ANQGSEA. There are 12 residues in the CDR3. Trimming took 0 bases from V and 7 from J, leaving 7 bases between them. CDR3 DNA sequence: TGCAGCGTTGAAGATCGAGTGAATGAGCAGTTCTTC. Encoded protein: CSVEDRVNEQFF.

This clonotype came up a few times. J is TRBJ2-2 and V is TRBV9, with D hard to call. In germline, CDR1 is SGDLS, CDR2 YYNGEE. CDR3 length: 14 amino acids. V was clipped by 1 base and J by 3 bases, with 7 bases between them. As DNA, the CDR3 is TGTGCCAGCAGCGTATCTGGCGACACCGGGGAGCTGTTTTTT. Translation gives CASSVSGDTGELFF.

This chain connects TRBV28 to TRBJ1-1, with D possibly matching TRBD1 (6 bases). The length of the CDR3 is 15 residues. Trimming shortened V by 5 bases and J by 7 bases, and 20 bases separated the two germline ends. Germline V lookup: CDR1 MDHEN, CDR2 SYDVKM. The CDR3 sequence is CASSPPSQGVSEAFF. The CDR3 region has the DNA TGTGCCAGCAGTCCTCCATCACAGGGTGTCAGTGAAGCTTTCTTT. Full variable domain (outside the CDR3, taken from reference TRBV28 and TRBJ1-1): DVKVTQSSRYLVKRTGEKVFLECVQDMDHENMFWYRQDPGLGLRLIYFSYDVKMKEKGDIPEGYSVSREKKERFSLILESASTNQTSMYLCASSPPSQGVSEAFFGQGTRLTVV.

This clonotype has just a few counts. The rearrangement joins TRBV5-1 to TRBJ2-1, with D perhaps matching TRBD1 (5 bases). Trimming left V 2 bases short and J 0 bases short, with 15 bases between. CDR1 SGHRS and CDR2 YFSETQ come from the germline V gene. The CDR3 is 17 residues long. CDR3 loop: CASSLFLDSHSYNEQFF. Here the CDR3 DNA reads TGCGCCAGCAGCTTATTCCTCGACAGCCACTCCTACAATGAGCAGTTCTTC.

This clonotype was counted ten times or more. The J gene is TRBJ1-3, the V gene TRBV7-9; the D is unclear. Germline V lookup: CDR1 SEHNR, CDR2 FQNEAQ (reference sequence). Trimming removed 3 bases from V and 7 bases from J, with 16 bases in between. The CDR3 consists of 15 residues. CDR3 in DNA: TGTGCCAGCAGCTTTTCTGGCCCGGATTCTAACACCATATATTTT. Protein product: CASSFSGPDSNTIYF. The full variable domain, rest sourced from reference TRBV7-9 and TRBJ1-3, is DTGVSQNPRHKITKRGQNVTFRCDPISEHNRLYWYRQTLGQGPEFLTYFQNEAQLEKSRLLSDRFSAERPKGSFSTLEIQRTEQGDSAMYLCASSFSGPDSNTIYFGEGSWLTVV.

This clonotype showed up just a few times. V usage is TRBV28 and J usage is TRBJ1-2, with D perhaps matching TRBD1 (5 bases). The CDR3 loop spans 14 amino acids. Germline V gives CDR1 MDHEN, CDR2 SYDVKM. V lost 7 bases to trimming and J lost 2 bases, with 14 bases between them. CDR3 nucleotide sequence: TGTGCCAGCACCAGTCCAGGGCTGAACTATGGCTACACCTTC. This gives the protein CASTSPGLNYGYTF.

The chain is built from TRBV12-3 or TRBV12-4 and TRBJ2-7, with D maybe TRBD1 (6 bases). CDR3 length equals 14 residues. V gave up 3 bases and J gave up 4 bases, with 13 bases separating them. The CDR3 DNA follows: TGTGCCAGCAGTTTGATGGTGACAGGATACGAGCAGTACTTC. It codes for CASSLMVTGYEQYF.

The V call is TRBV5-1, the J call TRBJ1-3; D possibly corresponds to TRBD1 (5 bases). V was cut by 4 bases and J by 4 bases, with 9 bases left in between. Germline-derived CDR1 and CDR2 are SGHRS and YFSETQ. The CDR3 spans 13 residues. For the CDR3, the DNA is TGCGCCAGCAGCCCGGACATAGGAAACACCATATATTTT. It is translated as CASSPDIGNTIYF. Supplemented by reference TRBV5-1 and TRBJ1-3, the full variable domain reads KAGVTQTPRYLIKTRGQQVTLSCSPISGHRSVSWYQQTPGQGLQFLFEYFSETQRNKGNFPGRFSGRQFSNSRSEMNVSTLELGDSALYLCASSPDIGNTIYFGEGSWLTVV.

In DNA, the CDR3 is TGTGCCAGCAGCCGGGGACTAGCGGGGGGGAGCACAGATACGCAGTATTTT. Its protein product is CASSRGLAGGSTDTQYF. The chain employs TRBV3-1 and TRBJ2-3; TRBD2 agrees at 16 bases. Per the germline V gene, CDR1 is LGHDT and CDR2 is YNNKEL (reference sequence). The CDR3 sequence is 17 residues long. The trim removed 4 bases at V and 0 bases at J, leaving 1 base unmatched.

This clonotype has a handful of counts. The chain uses TRBV5-1 and TRBJ2-6, with D possibly matching TRBD1 (5 bases). The germline gives CDR1 SGHRS, CDR2 YFSETQ. This CDR3 has 14 residues. Trimming took off 5 bases at V and 0 bases at J, with 6 bases between the two ends. The CDR3 nucleotides are TGCGCCAGCAGACAGGTCTCTGGGGCCAACGTCCTGACTTTC. This gives the protein CASRQVSGANVLTF.

V gene TRBV20-1 combines with J gene TRBJ2-2; D is possibly TRBD1 or TRBD2 (6 bases each). Trimming cost V 2 bases and J 0 bases, with 10 bases left between them. Per germline, CDR1 DFQATT and CDR2 SNEGSKA (reference sequence). The CDR3 contains 15 residues. The CDR3 DNA is TGCAGTGCTAGATTAGGGGGGACGAACACCGGGGAGCTGTTTTTT. Translating gives CSARLGGTNTGELFF.

This clonotype was found many times. This chain connects TRBV11-1 to TRBJ2-4, with 7 bases lining up with TRBD1. Germline values: CDR1 SGHAT, CDR2 FQDESV (reference sequence). This CDR3 is built from 16 residues. V was clipped by 1 base and J by 6 bases; unmatched bases: 9. The CDR3 sequence: CASSLDRGPMGNIQYF. CDR3 sequence (DNA): TGTGCCAGCAGCTTAGACAGGGGTCCCATGGGAAACATTCAGTACTTC.

The chain recombines TRBV20-1 with TRBJ2-3; 8 bases are shared with TRBD2. The length of the CDR3 is 15 residues. V lost 5 bases and J lost 1; bases outside the gene matches: 8. Looked up from germline, CDR1 is DFQATT and CDR2 is SNEGSKA (reference sequence). CDR3 sequence (DNA): TGCAGTGCTCCCCATGCCGGGGGGGGCACAGATACGCAGTATTTT. Amino acids: CSAPHAGGGTDTQYF.

A few counts support this clonotype. The V and J genes are TRBV4-1 and TRBJ1-2; 8 nucleotides agree with TRBD1. Trimming removed 5 bases from V and 6 bases from J; junction bases left unmatched: 8. The CDR3 is 14 amino acids. Germline loops: CDR1 MGHRA, CDR2 YSYEKL. The CDR3 protein is CASSFRTGKNGYTF. The DNA for the CDR3 is TGCGCCAGCAGCTTTCGGACAGGGAAAAATGGCTACACCTTC.

The chain uses TRBV9 and TRBJ1-6; no firm D call. Trimming took off 3 bases at V and 8 bases at J, with 15 bases between the two ends. CDR1 is SGDLS, CDR2 YYNGEE, per germline. CDR3 length: 15 residues. The CDR3, as DNA: TGTGCCAGCAGCGGGAGATTGAGGACGGATTCACCCCTCCACTTT. It codes for CASSGRLRTDSPLHF.

The chain recombines TRBV7-9 with TRBJ2-3; D uncertain. Germline V gene sequence: CDR1 SEHNR, CDR2 FQNEAQ (reference sequence). Trimming cost V 6 bases and J 2 bases, with 12 bases left between them. The length of the CDR3 is 14 residues. CDR3 sequence: CASRPRIHTDTQYF. CDR3 sequence (DNA): TGTGCCAGCAGACCTCGAATTCACACAGATACGCAGTATTTT.

This sequence joins TRBV20-1 and TRBJ1-2; the D gene is possibly TRBD1 (6 bases). The V end was cut by 5 bases, the J end by 4 bases, with 11 bases between. The CDR3 extends over 12 amino acids. Germline values: CDR1 DFQATT, CDR2 SNEGSKA (reference sequence). This CDR3 is CSAGQRLYGYTF. As DNA, the CDR3 is TGCAGTGCTGGACAGAGACTCTATGGCTACACCTTC.